This T cell receptor beta chain is from a study of PD-L1 blockade in urothelial cancer (dated 2017 in TCRdb). Some background on the complete study: Every patient began therapy at some point between 2013 and 2015 and was given atezolizumab 1,200 mg intravenously every 3 weeks. TCR sequencing covered pretreatment tumor samples and matched, serially collected peripheral blood taken before and after atezolizumab treatment. Somatic, immune and clinical correlates of response to PD-L1 blockade with atezolizumab in urothelial cancer were the focus of an exploratory multi-omic analysis. Progression-free survival longer than 6 months counted as durable clinical benefit, and TCR features were additionally tested against both progression-free and overall survival. Durable clinical benefit was achieved by nine patients and was not achieved by 20 patients. About 85% of the roughly 29 patients were identified as males with urothelial cancer of bladder origin, and a prior smoking history was reported by 18 of 29 patients. Blood samples were analyzed at 3 weeks after treatment start (second dose) and at 6 weeks after treatment start. Patients had an ECOG performance status of 0 or 1 and had received between 0 and 3 prior chemotherapy regimens. Some 30 patients had pretreatment blood TCR-seq, roughly 24 had at least one posttreatment blood collection, and roughly 24 had tumor TCR-seq. Blood samples yielded a median of around 150,000 T cells and roughly 80,000 unique TCRs, with median clonality 0.080. In the same patients, whole exome sequencing and RNA sequencing of pretreatment tumors were performed in addition to TCR sequencing.

The sample's time point label, decoded: peripheral blood 6 weeks after treatment start. A total of approximately 27 patients with locally advanced or metastatic urothelial carcinoma, treated at Memorial Sloan Kettering on a trial protocol, made up the cohort. Peripheral blood mononuclear cells were collected pretreatment and during treatment, at between 1 and 8 total time points per patient. The Qiagen DNeasy Blood extraction kit was used to purify genomic DNA from total PBMCs and tumor samples. PBMCs were collected pretreatment and during treatment, and were isolated and stored as previously described. The research as a whole found: Improved progression-free and overall survival was associated with having pretreatment peripheral blood TCR clonality below the median. Because the sample size was small (n ≈ 29) and many of the analyses were exploratory, the results are meant to be hypothesis-generating. At 3 weeks after the start of treatment, tumor-associated TCR clones in peripheral blood had expanded more in patients with durable benefit (n ≈ 22, p = 0.022).

Synthetic TCR analog templates were spiked into each PCR to estimate absolute template abundance from read counts. The immunoSEQ assay used bias-controlled V and J gene primers to amplify TCRbeta CDR3 regions from genomic DNA. Rearranged TCRbeta segments were sequenced at approximately 20X coverage. In the source study's methods: Clustering was used to correct sequencing errors, and CDR3s were annotated against IMGT to assign V, D and J genes. Downstream analyses used only productive TCRbeta rearrangements, leaving out any out-of-frame or stop-codon sequences. To compute clonality, Shannon entropy was normalized by the log of the number of unique productive sequences and then subtracted from one. Fisher's exact test with Benjamini-Hochberg correction, at a threshold of adjusted p below 0.01, was used to find clones that differed between time points or between blood and tumor. As stored in TCRdb, this immuneACCESS dataset retains in-frame rearrangements with V and J assigned. A fraction of the clones does not appear; measured against another copy, unresolved V genes explain less than half of the discrepancy, and the remainder lacks a known reason. Clonal size and the V and J genes are those of that table, whereas D and trimming came from the DNA. This sample has roughly 120,000 clones in its table, and about 91% of those were observed once. Around 4% of the sample is in the top ten clones.

To note about this clone: Its antigen is still unknown. No much larger clonotype is one base removed from it; base qualities were not supplied.

At the junction V is shortened by 2 bases and J by 6 bases; bases outside the gene matches: 10. For CDR1 and CDR2, the germline V gene lists SGHVS and FNYEAQ. From cysteine to phenylalanine, the CDR3 is 16 amino acids long. Solely the CDR3 DNA is kept, with 48 bases framed from the first base. This sequence originates from a man aged 55 to 70 with urothelial cancer. Recombination connected TRBV7-6 to TRBJ2-1; 7 of the junction bases match TRBD2. This sample comprised PBMCs, obtained around atezolizumab (anti-PD-L1) treatment. The CDR3 region: CASSLRAGEKANEQFF. The nucleotide sequence is TGTGCCAGCAGCTTACGGGCGGGAGAGAAGGCCAATGAGCAGTTCTTC.